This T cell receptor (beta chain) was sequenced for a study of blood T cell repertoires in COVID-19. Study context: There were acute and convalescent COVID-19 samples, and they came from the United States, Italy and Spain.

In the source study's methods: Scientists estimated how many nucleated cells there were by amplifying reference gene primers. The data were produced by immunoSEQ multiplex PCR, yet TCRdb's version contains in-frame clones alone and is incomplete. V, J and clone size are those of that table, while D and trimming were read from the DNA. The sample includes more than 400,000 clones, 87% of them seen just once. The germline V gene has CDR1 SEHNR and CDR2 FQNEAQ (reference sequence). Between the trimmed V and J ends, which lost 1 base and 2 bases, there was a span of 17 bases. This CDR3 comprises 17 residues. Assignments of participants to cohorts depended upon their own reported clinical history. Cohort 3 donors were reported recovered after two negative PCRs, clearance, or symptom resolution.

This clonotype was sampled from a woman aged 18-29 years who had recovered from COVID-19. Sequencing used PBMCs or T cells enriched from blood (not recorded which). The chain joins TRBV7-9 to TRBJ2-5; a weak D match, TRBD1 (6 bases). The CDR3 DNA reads TGTGCCAGCAGCTTAGTACAGGGTCGGGACGGGCAAGAGACCCAGTACTTC. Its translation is CASSLVQGRDGQETQYF.